Listed below are T cell receptor beta chains from one sample, sequenced in a study of beta chain features in type 1 diabetes. Sequencing used immunoSEQ multiplex PCR; TCRdb keeps in-frame clones, though not all of them. Here the sample spans about 140,000 clones, about 9.1% being singletons. The material sequenced was central memory CD4+ T cells from blood. The receptors here all came from a woman aged 40 to 55 in good health. Each CDR3 is given with its conserved first and last residue. The D gene is left open where the match is weak. A clone size is listed for some rows: how often the clone was seen (once, few, many), or a class if it is expanded.

CDR3aa,CDR3nt,j_gene,v_gene,d_gene,abundance
CASSDAGALNTGELFF,TGTGCCAGCAGCGATGCGGGGGCACTAAACACCGGGGAGCTGTTTTTT,TRBJ2-2,TRBV9,NA,few
CASSPRGNSGNTIYF,TGTGCCAGCAGCCCCCGGGGGAACTCTGGAAACACCATATATTTT,TRBJ1-3,TRBV7-9,NA,NA
CASSPVPGTTYEQYF,TGTGCCAGCTCCCCTGTCCCAGGGACTACCTACGAGCAGTACTTC,TRBJ2-7,TRBV18,TRBD2,few
CASSNPYGRQAEYEQYF,TGTGCCAGCAGCAATCCGTACGGCCGGCAGGCAGAGTACGAGCAGTACTTC,TRBJ2-7,TRBV7-8,NA,few
CASGRTQETQYF,TGTGCCAGCGGCAGGACACAAGAGACCCAGTACTTC,TRBJ2-5,TRBV2,NA,few
CASSDRTSDYNEQFF,TGTGCCAGCAGTGACAGGACTAGCGACTACAATGAGCAGTTCTTC,TRBJ2-1,TRBV25-1,TRBD2,NA
CASSSGLAGGTRTDTQYF,TGCGCCAGCAGCTCGGGACTAGCGGGGGGGACCCGCACAGATACGCAGTATTTT,TRBJ2-3,TRBV5-1,TRBD2,NA
CASSERQVYGYTF,TGTGCCAGCAGTGAAAGGCAGGTCTATGGCTACACCTTC,TRBJ1-2,TRBV2,NA,many
CASSLGTNSGNTIYF,TGTGCCAGCAGCTTAGGGACAAACTCTGGAAACACCATATATTTT,TRBJ1-3,TRBV7-9,NA,few
CASSTANREAFF,TGTGCCAGTAGTACCGCGAACAGGGAAGCTTTCTTT,TRBJ1-1,TRBV19,NA,few
CASAQSDEQYF,TGTGCCTCCGCCCAGTCCGACGAGCAGTACTTC,TRBJ2-7,TRBV18,NA,NA
CAIRSPFQIYEQYF,TGTGCCATCAGATCACCGTTCCAGATCTACGAGCAGTACTTC,TRBJ2-7,TRBV6-5,NA,few
CASKRRLAGGGQETQYF,TGTGCCAGCAAGAGACGGCTAGCGGGGGGGGGACAAGAGACCCAGTACTTC,TRBJ2-5,TRBV28,TRBD2,NA
CSVRDSYSNQPQHF,TGCAGCGTTCGGGACAGCTATAGCAATCAGCCCCAGCATTTT,TRBJ1-5,TRBV29-1,TRBD1,NA
CASSPAQLNTGELFF,TGTGCCAGCTCACCAGCACAGCTAAACACCGGGGAGCTGTTTTTT,TRBJ2-2,TRBV18,NA,NA
CASSQARGFETQYF,TGTGCCAGCAGCCAAGCCAGGGGGTTTGAGACCCAGTACTTC,TRBJ2-5,TRBV14,TRBD1,NA
CASSQDLGTSETQYF,TGTGCCAGCAGCCAAGATCTCGGGACATCGGAGACCCAGTACTTC,TRBJ2-5,TRBV14,NA,NA
CASSLGRQTSSHEQYF,TGTGCCAGCAGCTTAGGCAGACAGACGTCAAGCCACGAGCAGTACTTC,TRBJ2-7,TRBV7-6,NA,few
CASSETPRDRVEKLFF,TGTGCCAGCAGTGAAACACCCCGGGACAGGGTTGAAAAACTGTTTTTT,TRBJ1-4,TRBV25-1,TRBD1,few